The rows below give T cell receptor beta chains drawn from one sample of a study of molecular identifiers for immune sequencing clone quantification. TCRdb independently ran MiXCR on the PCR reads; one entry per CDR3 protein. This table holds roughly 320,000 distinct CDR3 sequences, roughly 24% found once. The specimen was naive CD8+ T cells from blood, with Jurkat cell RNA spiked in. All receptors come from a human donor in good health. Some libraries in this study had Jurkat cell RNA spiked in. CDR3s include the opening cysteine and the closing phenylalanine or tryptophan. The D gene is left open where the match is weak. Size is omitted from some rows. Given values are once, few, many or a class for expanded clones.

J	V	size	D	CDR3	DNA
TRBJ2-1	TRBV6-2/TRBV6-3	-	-	CASSGPRPDLNEQFF	TGTGCCAGCAGCGGCCCAAGACCGGATTTGAATGAGCAGTTCTTC
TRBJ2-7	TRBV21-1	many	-	CASSKGAETYEQYF	TGTGCCAGCAGCAAAGGGGCGGAAACCTACGAGCAGTACTTC
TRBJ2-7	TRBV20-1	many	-	CSARDRQGIEQYF	TGCAGTGCTAGAGATCGTCAGGGGATCGAGCAGTACTTC
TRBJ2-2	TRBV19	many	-	CASSQGTTPGELFF	TGTGCCAGTAGCCAAGGGACAACGCCCGGGGAGCTGTTTTTT
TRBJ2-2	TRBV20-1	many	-	CSIRNTGELFF	TGCTCCATTAGGAACACCGGGGAGCTGTTTTTT
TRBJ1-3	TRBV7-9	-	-	CASSRTGNSGNTIYF	TGTGCCAGCAGCAGAACAGGGAACTCTGGAAACACCATATATTTT
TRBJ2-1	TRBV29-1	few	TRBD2	CSVPLTSESSYNEQFF	TGCAGCGTACCCCTGACTAGCGAAAGCTCCTACAATGAGCAGTTCTTC
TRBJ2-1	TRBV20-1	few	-	CSARSVSSYNEQFF	TGCAGTGCTAGATCGGTGAGCTCCTACAATGAGCAGTTCTTC
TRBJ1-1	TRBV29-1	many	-	CSVEDLENTEAFF	TGCAGCGTTGAAGATCTTGAGAACACTGAAGCTTTCTTT
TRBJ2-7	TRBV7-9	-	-	CASTTRDSYEQYF	TGTGCCAGCACCACCAGAGACTCCTACGAGCAGTACTTC
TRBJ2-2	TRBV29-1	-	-	CNAYLSSGELFF	TGCAACGCCTACCTGAGCTCCGGGGAGCTGTTTTTT
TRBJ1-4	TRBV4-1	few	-	CASSHEGVERTNEKLFF	TGCGCCAGCAGCCACGAAGGGGTTGAACGGACTAATGAAAAACTGTTTTTT
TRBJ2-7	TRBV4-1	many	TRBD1	CASSQKETATGDEQYF	TGCGCCAGCAGCCAAAAGGAGACGGCGACAGGGGATGAGCAGTACTTC
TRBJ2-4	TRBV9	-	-	CASSSQGGVGAKNIQYF	TGTGCCAGCAGCTCACAGGGAGGAGTTGGGGCCAAAAACATTCAGTACTTC
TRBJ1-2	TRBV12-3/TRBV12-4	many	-	CASSPHLMPHNYGYTF	TGTGCCAGCAGTCCCCATTTAATGCCTCATAACTATGGCTACACCTTC
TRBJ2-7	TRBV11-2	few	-	CASRATEYPYEQYF	TGTGCCAGCAGGGCCACGGAGTACCCCTACGAGCAGTACTTC
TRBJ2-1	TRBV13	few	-	CASSTGTPFGNEQFF	TGTGCCAGCAGCACCGGGACCCCTTTTGGCAATGAGCAGTTCTTC
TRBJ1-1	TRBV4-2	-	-	CASSEDSYGGTEAFF	TGTGCCAGCAGCGAAGATTCTTACGGGGGCACTGAAGCTTTCTTT
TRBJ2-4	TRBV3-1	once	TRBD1	CASSQHAGTDSLAKNIQYF	TGTGCCAGCAGCCAGCACGCCGGGACAGACAGCCTAGCCAAAAACATTCAGTACTTC
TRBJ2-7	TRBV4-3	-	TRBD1	CASSQSGQEDYEQYF	TGCGCCAGCAGCCAGTCCGGACAGGAGGACTACGAGCAGTACTTC
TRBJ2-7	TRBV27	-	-	CASRYSQNYEQYF	TGTGCCAGCAGATACTCACAGAACTACGAGCAGTACTTC
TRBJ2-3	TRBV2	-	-	CASRRTDTQYF	TGTGCCAGCAGAAGAACAGATACGCAGTATTTT
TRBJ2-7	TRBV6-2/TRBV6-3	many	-	CASRSALLSYEQYF	TGTGCCAGCAGATCGGCCCTCCTATCATACGAGCAGTACTTC
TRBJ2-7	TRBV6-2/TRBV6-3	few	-	CASSYPWTDEQYF	TGTGCCAGCAGTTACCCTTGGACTGACGAGCAGTACTTC
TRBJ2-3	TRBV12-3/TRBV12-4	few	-	CASSRLLLLGSHTDTQYF	TGTGCCAGCAGTAGACTCCTCCTTCTGGGCAGCCACACAGATACGCAGTATTTT
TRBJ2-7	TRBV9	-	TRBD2	CASSSGGVDEQYF	TGTGCCAGCAGTAGCGGGGGGGTCGACGAGCAGTACTTC
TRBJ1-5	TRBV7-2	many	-	CASSLGAALVSNQPQHF	TGTGCCAGCAGCCTGGGCGCGGCACTGGTTAGCAATCAGCCCCAGCATTTT
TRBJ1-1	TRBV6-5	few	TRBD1	CATGTGPNTEAFF	TGTGCCACCGGGACAGGTCCGAACACTGAAGCTTTCTTT
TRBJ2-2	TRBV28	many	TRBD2	CASSSGTSVYSGELFF	TGTGCCAGCAGTTCCGGGACTAGCGTTTATTCCGGGGAGCTGTTTTTT
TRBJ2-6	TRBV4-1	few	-	CASRLEDSGANVLTF	TGCGCCAGCAGACTCGAGGACTCTGGGGCCAACGTCCTGACTTTC
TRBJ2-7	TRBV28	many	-	CASSRGFSEAYEQYF	TGTGCCAGCAGCAGGGGTTTTAGCGAGGCCTACGAGCAGTACTTC
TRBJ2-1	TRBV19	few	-	CASSTLTSSSEQFF	TGTGCCAGTAGTACCCTGACTAGTTCGAGTGAGCAGTTCTTC
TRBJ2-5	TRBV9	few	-	CASSRGWEETQYF	TGTGCCAGCAGTAGGGGTTGGGAAGAGACCCAGTACTTC
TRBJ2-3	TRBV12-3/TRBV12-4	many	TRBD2	CASSTSGGYTDTQYF	TGTGCCAGCAGCACCAGCGGGGGATACACAGATACGCAGTATTTT